This T cell receptor (beta chain) derives from a study of cytomegalovirus exposure and HLA in healthy donors. Background on the study: Ancestry clustering placed roughly 86% of 350 to 500 genotyped donors in the Caucasian-associated cluster.

60 Vbeta and 13 Jbeta primers were used in PCR. Using immunoSEQ multiplex PCR, the repertoire was profiled, and TCRdb retains in-frame clones only, with some absent. The table includes roughly 120,000 clones, 75% detected once. The length of the CDR3 is 15 residues. Germline V gene lookup returns CDR1 MNHNS and CDR2 SASEGT. V was clipped by 6 bases and J by 2 bases; unmatched bases: 8. The chain has TRBV6-1 and TRBJ2-3; 7 positions match TRBD1. Sample: PBMCs. The clonotype originates from a woman aged 40 to 50 in good health and CMV-seropositive. CDR3 in DNA: TGTGCCAGCAGGGGTCTGACAGGGAACACAGATACGCAGTATTTT. This codes for CASRGLTGNTDTQYF.